These 30 T cell receptor beta chains came from one sample sequenced in a study of blood T cells in healthy people across ages. Using a J-beta primer mix together with a sample-barcoded 5' primer, a second PCR was run for roughly 7 to 11 cycles. TCRdb ran MiXCR on the 5' RACE reads and lists one entry per CDR3 protein. This table holds some 730,000 distinct CDR3 sequences, roughly 20% found once. Specimen: blood. These receptors were taken from a man in his 70s in good health.

CDR3 coding DNA: TGTGCCAGCAGTTCATTTACCCCGGGATTCTATGGCTACACCTTC. Amino acid sequence: CASSSFTPGFYGYTF. The chain couples TRBV6-5 to TRBJ1-2; D gene unclear. The CDR3 runs 15 residues. The V gene lost 4 bases and the J gene lost 4 bases, with 16 bases spanning the gap. Germline assignment: CDR1 MNHEY and CDR2 SVGAGI.

The chain combines TRBV5-5 with TRBJ2-2; possibly TRBD1 for D (6 bases). Germline loops: CDR1 SGHKS, CDR2 YYEKEE (reference sequence). V was clipped by 4 bases and J by 2 bases, with 12 bases between them. This CDR3 is built from 15 residues. CDR3 region: CASSPGHVNTGELFF. CDR3 bases: TGTGCCAGCAGCCCGGGACACGTAAACACCGGGGAGCTGTTTTTT.

Points on this clonotype: Germline is not matched at one junction end, which may reflect a read error. The gene calls are TRBV20-1 and TRBJ1-3; D call uncertain. The CDR3 covers 14 residues. In germline, CDR1 is DFQATT, CDR2 SNEGSKA (reference sequence). The CDR3: CSAILGNSGNAIYF. The CDR3 DNA follows: TGCAGTGCTATACTGGGTAACTCAGGAAACGCCATATATTTT.

This clonotype was seen only a few times. V and J are TRBV12-3 or TRBV12-4 and TRBJ2-3; 7 bases map to TRBD1. The ends lost 5 bases at V and 5 bases at J; junction bases unmatched: 7. This CDR3 spans 14 amino acids. The CDR3 spells CASSTGTEVDTQYF. As DNA, the CDR3 is TGTGCCAGCAGTACCGGGACAGAAGTAGATACGCAGTATTTT.

This clonotype was seen more than once but under ten times. V is TRBV5-1 and J is TRBJ2-5, with D perhaps matching TRBD2 (5 bases). Germline CDR1 and CDR2: SGHRS and YFSETQ. The CDR3 length is 16 residues. V lost 0 bases and J 1 base, leaving 13 bases between the germline ends. CDR3 nucleotide sequence: TGCGCCAGCAGCTTGGGCCTTGCGGCGGGCCAAGAGACCCAGTACTTC. This codes for CASSLGLAAGQETQYF.

The chain employs TRBV14 and TRBJ2-5; the D is unclear. The end of the DNA fits TRBJ2-1 better, so the J call may be wrong. The CDR3 is made up of 15 amino acids. Germline lookup yields CDR1 SGHDN and CDR2 FVKESK. CDR3 region: CASSQEWGIRNEQFF. DNA for the CDR3: TGTGCCAGCAGCCAAGAGTGGGGAATCCGAAATGAGCAGTTCTTC.

This clonotype was detected ten times or more. The rearrangement links TRBV5-1 to TRBJ2-5; D uncertain. The assigned J gene may be wrong: the sequence end matches TRBJ2-1 better. CDR1 is SGHRS, CDR2 YFSETQ, per germline. This CDR3 has 16 residues. The CDR3: CASSLGSLGMGNEQFF. CDR3 DNA: TGCGCCAGCAGCTTGGGGTCACTGGGGATGGGCAATGAGCAGTTCTTC.

This sequence joins TRBV19 and TRBJ2-7, with D hard to call. The J call may not be correct, given that the DNA end is closer to TRBJ2-1. The V gene's germline CDR1 is LNHDA and CDR2 SQIVND (reference sequence). There are 15 residues in the CDR3. CDR3 bases: TGTGCCAGTAGTATTTCTAGTCGTTTCGTCGATGAGCAGTTCTTC. Translating gives CASSISSRFVDEQFF.

This chain joins TRBV5-1 and TRBJ2-1, with 9 bases that match TRBD2. The V segment lost 3 bases and the J segment 7 bases; nucleotides outside the gene matches: 8. There are 15 residues in the CDR3. Germline V gene sequence: CDR1 SGHRS, CDR2 YFSETQ. The CDR3 DNA reads TGCGCCAGCAGCTCTTCTAGCGGGAAGTTGAATGAGCAGTTCTTC. Its protein is CASSSSSGKLNEQFF.

The chain uses TRBV14 and TRBJ2-1, with a possible D match to TRBD1 (6 bases). This CDR3 contains 14 residues. The V and J ends lost 4 bases and 13 bases respectively, with 20 bases between them. Germline values: CDR1 SGHDN, CDR2 FVKESK. The CDR3 sequence is CASSRLARTGLQFF. CDR3 DNA sequence: TGTGCCAGCAGCCGCCTCGCACGAACAGGGCTACAGTTCTTC.

This rearrangement joins TRBV29-1 to TRBJ1-1; D not certain. V was shortened by 4 bases and J by 7 bases, with 13 bases between the two germline ends. Germline CDR1 SQVTM, CDR2 ANQGSEA. The CDR3 has 12 amino acids. For the CDR3, the DNA is TGCAGCGTTGCGAAGGGTGGTGGTGAAGCTTTCTTT. It codes for CSVAKGGGEAFF.

The V and J genes are TRBV11-2 and TRBJ2-3, with D perhaps being TRBD1 or TRBD2 (5 bases each). The germline gives CDR1 SGHAT, CDR2 FQNNGV. CDR3 length: 16 residues. With 6 bases removed from V and 5 bases from J, the gap between germline ends came to 21 bases. The CDR3 protein is CASRLVSGRLGDTQYF. The CDR3 bases are TGTGCCAGCAGGCTCGTGTCGGGGCGCCTTGGAGATACGCAGTATTTT.

This clonotype has at least ten counts. Here the CDR3 DNA reads TGCAGCGTTGCCCCTAGCGGCAACAATGAGCAGTTCTTC. Its protein product is CSVAPSGNNEQFF. The chain has TRBV29-1 and TRBJ2-1; 7 bases align to TRBD2. Germline trimming cut 4 bases from V and 5 bases from J; bases unmatched to any gene: 5. The CDR3 length is 13 residues. Germline CDR1 is SQVTM and CDR2 is ANQGSEA.

In this sample, this clonotype turned up a few times. The V call is TRBV6-5, the J call TRBJ1-1; 8 bases are a match to TRBD1. The CDR3 runs to 15 residues. Germline CDR1 and CDR2: MNHEY and SVGAGI. V gave up 6 bases and J gave up 1 base; unmatched junction bases: 7. DNA for the CDR3: TGTGCCAGCAGGGAGACAGGGGTTCCGAACACTGAAGCTTTCTTT. Its translation: CASRETGVPNTEAFF.

This clonotype has a handful of counts. V usage is TRBV7-9 and J usage is TRBJ1-3; tentative D call: TRBD1 (5 bases). V lost 2 bases and J lost 4, with 18 bases in between. The CDR3 has 17 amino acids. Germline CDR1 SEHNR, CDR2 FQNEAQ (reference sequence). The CDR3 here is CASSLSAGSDVGNTIYF. The CDR3 nucleotides are TGTGCCAGCAGCTTATCTGCAGGGTCCGACGTCGGAAACACCATATATTTT.

There are many counts of this clonotype. The rearrangement joins TRBV7-9 to TRBJ2-3; D is unresolved. This CDR3 has 12 residues. V gave up 2 bases and J gave up 5 bases, with 5 bases separating them. Germline V CDR1 and CDR2: SEHNR, FQNEAQ (reference sequence). The CDR3 DNA reads TGTGCCAGCAGCTTAAGTGGAGATACGCAGTATTTT. It yields the protein CASSLSGDTQYF.

The chain couples TRBV28 to TRBJ2-5; 9 nucleotides agree with TRBD1. CDR1 is MDHEN and CDR2 is SYDVKM in the germline V gene. The V gene end was trimmed by 5 bases and the J gene end by 5 bases; junction bases not matched to a gene: 9. This CDR3 spans 15 amino acids. This CDR3 reads CASSAWDRVRETQYF. CDR3 in DNA: TGTGCCAGCAGTGCGTGGGACAGGGTTAGGGAGACCCAGTACTTC.

This clonotype has at least ten counts. J is TRBJ1-1 and V is TRBV12-3 or TRBV12-4, with 7 bases aligning to TRBD1. V trimming: 0 bases; J trimming: 7 bases; junction bases outside the gene matches: 2. The CDR3 has 13 residues. CDR3 amino acids: CASSLAGGNEAFF. In nucleotides, the CDR3 is TGTGCCAGCAGTTTAGCAGGGGGCAATGAAGCTTTCTTT.

The rearrangement joins TRBV7-2 to TRBJ2-7, with 12 positions matching TRBD2. The DNA end lines up better with TRBJ2-1; the J call may be wrong. The CDR3 covers 14 residues. CDR1 is SGHTA and CDR2 is FQGNSA in the germline V gene. The CDR3 bases are TGTGCCAGCAGCTTGACTAGCGGGAGTTATGAGCAGTTCTTC. It specifies CASSLTSGSYEQFF.

CDR3 nucleotides: TGTGCCAGCAGTTTTAGTAGTATGGGAAACACCATATATTTT. Translated, it gives CASSFSSMGNTIYF. This chain connects TRBV12-3 or TRBV12-4 to TRBJ1-3; no clear D gene. Trimming left V 3 bases short and J 4 bases short, with 10 bases between. The CDR3 sequence is 14 residues long.

This clonotype was counted a few times. The rearrangement uses TRBV18 and TRBJ1-4; D not certain. Germline CDR1 is KGHSH and CDR2 is LQKENI. Trimming took off 5 bases at V and 0 bases at J, with 7 bases between the two ends. The CDR3 is 14 residues long. CDR3 amino acids: CASSSLATNEKLFF. The CDR3 nucleotides read TGTGCCAGCTCATCCTTGGCAACTAATGAAAAACTGTTTTTT.

In this sample, this clonotype turned up a few times. The J gene is TRBJ1-3, the V gene TRBV7-2, with 7 bases lining up with TRBD1. The J segment lost 2 bases and the V segment lost 11 bases, leaving 6 bases of the junction unmatched. CDR3 length equals 13 residues. CDR1 is SGHTA and CDR2 is FQGNSA in the germline V gene. CDR3 loop: CASRGPPGNTIYF. The CDR3 DNA is TGTGCCTCAAGGGGGCCCCCTGGAAACACCATATATTTT. Using reference TRBV7-2 and TRBJ1-3 for the parts outside the CDR3, the full variable domain is GAGVSQSPSNKVTEKGKDVELRCDPISGHTALYWYRQSLGQGLEFLIYFQGNSAPDKSGLPSDRFSAERTGGSVSTLTIQRTQQEDSAVYLCASRGPPGNTIYFGEGSWLTVV.

The sample holds a few counts of this clonotype. The chain couples TRBV3-1 to TRBJ2-3; 10 nucleotides align to TRBD2. Germline V gives CDR1 LGHDT, CDR2 YNNKEL (reference sequence). The CDR3 runs 16 residues. V lost 3 bases and J lost 1; bases outside the gene matches: 4. The CDR3 nucleotides are TGTGCCAGCAGCCAGGCCCTAGCGGGGGGCACAGATACGCAGTATTTT. Its translation is CASSQALAGGTDTQYF.

This clonotype was detected a few times. This sequence joins TRBV10-2 and TRBJ1-2; no firm D call. This CDR3 region has 14 residues. Looked up from germline, CDR1 is WSHSY and CDR2 is SAAADI. V lost 4 bases, J lost 8 bases, and 17 bases lay in between. CDR3 coding DNA: TGCGCCAGCAGTGCGCTTGGTGGGCCTTCCGGCTACACCTTC. Amino acids: CASSALGGPSGYTF.

This clonotype was recorded a few times. The V gene is TRBV12-3 or TRBV12-4, the J gene TRBJ1-2; D uncertain. The germline V and J ends were trimmed by 7 bases and 7 bases, with 19 bases remaining between them. The CDR3 contains 14 residues. In DNA form, the CDR3 reads TGTGCCAGCACCCCGCACGGAGGGATTAGTGGCTACACCTTC. Translating it yields CASTPHGGISGYTF.

The V and J genes are TRBV7-2 and TRBJ2-1; 10 bases agree with TRBD2. Losses at the gene ends were 3 bases for V and 8 bases for J; bases not matched to a gene: 13. Germline V gives CDR1 SGHTA, CDR2 FQGNSA. There are 17 residues in the CDR3. The chain's CDR3 is CASSFEVSSGRSHEQFF. The CDR3 coding sequence is TGTGCCAGCAGCTTTGAAGTCTCTAGCGGGAGATCGCATGAGCAGTTCTTC.

This clonotype showed up just a few times. CDR3 bases: TGCGCCAGCAGCTTGGCTGACAGGGAGGACTCACCCCTCCACTTT. Residues: CASSLADREDSPLHF. This chain links TRBV5-1 with TRBJ1-6; 7 bases are a match to TRBD1. Per germline, CDR1 SGHRS and CDR2 YFSETQ. The CDR3 has 15 residues. The V segment lost 0 bases and the J segment 10 bases; nucleotides outside the gene matches: 7.

The V gene is TRBV20-1, the J gene TRBJ1-4; D call uncertain. The CDR3 extends over 13 amino acids. The germline gives CDR1 DFQATT, CDR2 SNEGSKA (reference sequence). Trimming pared 0 bases from V and 5 bases from J, leaving 7 bases between. The CDR3 nucleotides read TGCAGTGCTAGAGATTTGGGAAATGAAAAACTGTTTTTT. Translation gives CSARDLGNEKLFF.

The chain carries TRBV7-2 and TRBJ2-1, with D perhaps TRBD1 (5 bases). The V and J ends lost 0 bases and 6 bases respectively, with 15 bases between them. Per germline, CDR1 SGHTA and CDR2 FQGNSA. This CDR3 spans 16 amino acids. CDR3 sequence (DNA): TGTGCCAGCAGCTTAGCGCAGGGTAGGCCGGGCAATGAGCAGTTCTTC. Translation gives CASSLAQGRPGNEQFF.

This clonotype was detected only a few times. The chain recombines TRBV20-1 with TRBJ2-1, with 8 nucleotides matching TRBD2. CDR1 and CDR2 (germline): DFQATT, SNEGSKA (reference sequence). After removal of 6 bases from V and 2 bases from J, the junction contained 3 bases not matched to a gene. There are 13 residues in the CDR3. The DNA for the CDR3 is TGCAGTGCAGCGGGAGTTACCTACAATGAGCAGTTCTTC. Its translation is CSAAGVTYNEQFF.